This T cell receptor beta chain was documented in a study of T cell responses to AZD1222 COVID-19 vaccine. Assay: immunoSEQ multiplex PCR; the TCRdb copy retains only in-frame clones and omits some. The sample yields 100,000 to 150,000 clones, 85% seen once. About this clone: The antigen is not known.

Germline V lookup: CDR1 KGHDR, CDR2 SFDVKD. The CDR3 has 13 residues. Trimming shortened V by 0 bases and J by 8 bases, and 9 bases separated the two germline ends. General study points: White British donors predominated, females outnumbered males, and clonal diversity was possibly underestimated.

The chain employs TRBV24-1 and TRBJ1-2; D possibly corresponds to TRBD1 (5 bases). The origin of this receptor is an adult who received the AZD1222 COVID-19 vaccine. The material was peripheral blood, obtained 28 days after the second AZD1222 dose. CDR3 region: CATSDLPGRGYTF. The DNA of the CDR3 is TGTGCCACCAGTGATTTGCCAGGGCGCGGCTACACCTTC.